Following are 13 T cell receptor beta chains from one sample sequenced in a study of shared clonotypes between healthy human individuals. Produced via immunoSEQ multiplex PCR; TCRdb's table is partial and in-frame only. The sample shows over a million clones, roughly 96% of them seen only once. Input material: naive CD4+ T cells sorted from blood. Subset defined: CD45RA+ positively selected. The receptors here all came from a man younger than 45 in good health.

The CDR3 DNA sequence: TGCGCCAGCAGTGAGGGGGGTAGCGGGAGCACAGATACGCAGTATTTT. Its protein product is CASSEGGSGSTDTQYF. This chain uses TRBV10-1 with TRBJ2-3; 7 bases are a match to TRBD2. The CDR3 is 16 residues long. With V trimmed by 2 bases and J by 0 bases, 5 bases remained unmatched. Germline CDR1 reads WNHNN; CDR2 reads SYGVQD (reference sequence).

V gene TRBV30 combines with J gene TRBJ1-1, with D possibly matching TRBD1 (6 bases). CDR1 is GTSNPN, CDR2 SVGIG, per germline (reference sequence). The CDR3 totals 15 residues. The V and J ends lost 3 bases and 3 bases respectively, with 17 bases between them. The CDR3 sequence: CAWRYTGRMHTEAFF. The CDR3 nucleotides read TGTGCCTGGAGGTATACAGGGAGGATGCACACTGAAGCTTTCTTT.

The CDR3 spells CAWSIRASGRAGDTQYF. The CDR3 DNA follows: TGTGCCTGGAGTATACGAGCCAGCGGGAGGGCCGGAGATACGCAGTATTTT. The V and J genes are TRBV30 and TRBJ2-3; 10 nucleotides match TRBD2. V shed 2 bases, J shed 5 bases, and the junction held 13 bases outside the gene matches. From germline, CDR1 is GTSNPN and CDR2 SVGIG (reference sequence). The CDR3 totals 17 residues.

This chain connects TRBV4-1 to TRBJ2-3; 11 positions agree with TRBD2. The CDR3 extends over 17 amino acids. The germline CDR1 and CDR2 sequences are MGHRA and YSYEKL. V shed 0 bases, J shed 4 bases, and the junction held 6 bases outside the gene matches. The CDR3 sequence: CASSQDQLAGVADTQYF. In nucleotides, the CDR3 is TGCGCCAGCAGCCAAGATCAACTAGCGGGAGTTGCAGATACGCAGTATTTT.

The gene calls are TRBV10-1 and TRBJ1-5; D is uncertain. Between the trimmed V and J ends, which lost 4 bases and 3 bases, there was a span of 7 bases. The CDR3 has 13 amino acids. Germline V CDR1 and CDR2: WNHNN, SYGVQD (reference sequence). CDR3 region: CASSAGNNQPQHF. CDR3 bases: TGCGCCAGCAGTGCGGGCAACAATCAGCCCCAGCATTTT.

This chain connects TRBV5-6 to TRBJ1-1; possible D gene TRBD1, 5 bases. The CDR3 is 15 residues long. Trimming took off 3 bases at V and 4 bases at J, with 16 bases between the two ends. Germline V gene lookup returns CDR1 SGHDT and CDR2 YYEEEE. The chain's CDR3 is CASSSLGDEVTEAFF. The CDR3 nucleotides are TGTGCCAGCAGCTCTTTGGGGGATGAGGTCACTGAAGCTTTCTTT.

The chain is built from TRBV7-9 and TRBJ2-1, with D perhaps matching TRBD1 or TRBD2 (6 bases each). Trimming took off 1 base at V and 4 bases at J, with 11 bases between the two ends. CDR1 and CDR2 (germline): SEHNR, FQNEAQ (reference sequence). The CDR3 length is 15 residues. DNA of the CDR3: TGTGCCAGCAGCTTAGTGGGGGGCGGATACAATGAGCAGTTCTTC. Protein sequence: CASSLVGGGYNEQFF.

J is TRBJ1-5 and V is TRBV2; the match to TRBD1 covers 8 bases. This CDR3 region has 14 residues. The J segment lost 3 bases and the V segment lost 4 bases, leaving 2 bases of the junction unmatched. Per the germline V gene, CDR1 is SNHLY and CDR2 is FYNNEI. CDR3 coding DNA: TGTGCCAGCAGTGCGGGACAGGTCAATCAGCCCCAGCATTTT. Translating it yields CASSAGQVNQPQHF.

The CDR3 reads CAISKSGPSYNEQFF. The CDR3 region has the DNA TGTGCCATCAGCAAGAGCGGGCCCTCCTACAATGAGCAGTTCTTC. The chain is built from TRBV10-3 and TRBJ2-1, with D perhaps matching TRBD2 (6 bases). CDR1 is ENHRY and CDR2 is SYGVKD in the germline V gene. V was shortened by 6 bases and J by 0 bases, with 12 bases between the two germline ends. CDR3 length: 15 amino acids.

This sequence joins TRBV19 and TRBJ1-5; 10 bases line up with TRBD1. The CDR3 covers 15 residues. Germline CDR1 reads LNHDA; CDR2 reads SQIVND (reference sequence). Trimming took 6 bases from V and 7 from J; bases not matched to a gene: 9. CDR3 region: CASSPRQGAGQPQHF. CDR3 sequence (DNA): TGTGCCAGTAGCCCTAGACAGGGGGCAGGACAGCCCCAGCATTTT.

The chain recombines TRBV6-4 with TRBJ1-5; D not certain. Germline V gene sequence: CDR1 MRHNA, CDR2 SNTAGT. Trimming took off 6 bases at V and 0 bases at J, with 15 bases between the two ends. This CDR3 is built from 16 residues. CDR3 coding DNA: TGTGCCAGCAGGGCCGGGGTTACGTATAGCAATCAGCCCCAGCATTTT. Amino acid sequence: CASRAGVTYSNQPQHF.

The V gene is TRBV7-3, the J gene TRBJ2-7; D unresolved. The CDR3 is 13 residues long. Germline V lookup: CDR1 SGHTA, CDR2 FQGTGA. Trimming removed 2 bases from V and 3 bases from J, with 8 bases in between. The CDR3 reads CASSLVKGYEQYF. DNA of the CDR3: TGTGCCAGCAGCTTAGTTAAGGGCTACGAGCAGTACTTC.

Note on this clone: The sample holds other DNA sequences that translate to the same CDR3. The chain uses TRBV5-1 and TRBJ2-1; D is ambiguous. Trimming shortened V by 0 bases and J by 0 bases, and 7 bases separated the two germline ends. The CDR3 has 15 residues. Germline V gene lookup returns CDR1 SGHRS and CDR2 YFSETQ. For the CDR3, the DNA is TGCGCCAGCAGCTTGGATGGTAGCTCCTACAATGAGCAGTTCTTC. Its protein is CASSLDGSSYNEQFF.